These 18 T cell receptor beta chains share one sample of origin, sequenced in a study of molecular identifiers for immune sequencing clone quantification. From the PCR reads, TCRdb called clonotypes with MiXCR, one entry per CDR3 protein. The sample holds hundreds of thousands of distinct CDR3 sequences, about a fifth seen once. Sequenced input: naive CD8+ T cells from blood, with Jurkat cell RNA spiked in. The subset is: FACS-sorted CD8+CD4-CCR7+CD45RA+ naive T cells. Source of these receptors: a human donor in good health. Some libraries in this study had Jurkat cell RNA spiked in.

This clonotype has a count of ten or more. The chain is built from TRBV27 and TRBJ1-5; 9 positions agree with TRBD1. With 7 bases clipped from V and 6 bases from J, the junction kept 10 bases outside the gene matches. Germline-derived CDR1 and CDR2 are MNHEY and SMNVEV (reference sequence). CDR3 size: 15 residues. The CDR3 DNA sequence: TGTGCCAGCACCCTGACAGGGGGTTGGGGTCAGCCCCAGCATTTT. Residues: CASTLTGGWGQPQHF.

This clonotype was picked up many times. The chain joins TRBV4-1 to TRBJ1-1, with no clear D. Germline-derived CDR1 and CDR2 are MGHRA and YSYEKL. The germline V and J ends were trimmed by 4 bases and 7 bases, with 16 bases remaining between them. This CDR3 region has 14 residues. CDR3 nucleotides: TGCGCCAGCAGCCGGACGGCCCAAGCCCATGAAGCTTTCTTT. Protein: CASSRTAQAHEAFF.

This clonotype came up many times. The CDR3 sequence: CASSQGLSGSSYEQYF. CDR3 coding DNA: TGCGCCAGCAGCCAAGGCCTCTCGGGCAGCTCCTACGAGCAGTACTTC. This chain joins TRBV4-1 and TRBJ2-7; D call uncertain. The CDR3 covers 16 residues. Trimming removed 1 base from V and 0 bases from J, with 13 bases in between. Germline V lookup: CDR1 MGHRA, CDR2 YSYEKL.

This clonotype was seen repeatedly, ten times or more. This chain uses TRBV5-6 with TRBJ2-5, with D uncertain. The CDR3 loop spans 14 amino acids. V gave up 1 base and J gave up 2 bases, with 9 bases separating them. Germline lookup yields CDR1 SGHDT and CDR2 YYEEEE. The CDR3 region has the DNA TGTGCCAGCAGCTTGAGGTACGGACAAGAGACCCAGTACTTC. It codes for CASSLRYGQETQYF.

This clonotype came up many times. This chain connects TRBV28 to TRBJ1-2; possible D gene TRBD1, 6 bases. The CDR3 is 15 residues long. Germline V CDR1 and CDR2: MDHEN, SYDVKM. V dropped 2 bases and J dropped 4 bases, with 14 bases sitting between them. CDR3: CASSLAPGGAYGYTF. The CDR3 DNA sequence: TGTGCCAGCAGTTTAGCCCCGGGGGGGGCCTATGGCTACACCTTC.

In this sample, this clonotype turned up a few times. The V call is TRBV9, the J call TRBJ2-5; a weak D match, TRBD1 (6 bases). The V end was cut by 3 bases, the J end by 4 bases, with 16 bases between. The CDR3 loop spans 15 amino acids. Germline V gene sequence: CDR1 SGDLS, CDR2 YYNGEE. The CDR3 bases are TGTGCCAGCAGCGCGACCGGGACACTGCTAGAGACCCAGTACTTC. It is translated as CASSATGTLLETQYF. Full variable domain (outside the CDR3, taken from reference TRBV9 and TRBJ2-5): DSGVTQTPKHLITATGQRVTLRCSPRSGDLSVYWYQQSLDQGLQFLIQYYNGEERAKGNILERFSAQQFPDLHSELNLSSLELGDSALYFCASSATGTLLETQYFGPGTRLLVL.

This clonotype was seen ten or more times. The chain joins TRBV28 to TRBJ2-3; 9 nucleotides line up with TRBD2. Trimming removed 3 bases from V and 0 bases from J; junction bases left unmatched: 4. Per germline, CDR1 MDHEN and CDR2 SYDVKM. The CDR3 is 16 residues long. CDR3 sequence (DNA): TGTGCCAGCAGTTTCGCCCTAGCGGGAAGCACAGATACGCAGTATTTT. Amino acid sequence: CASSFALAGSTDTQYF.

The sample holds one count of this clonotype. A clone one base away is much larger, so this may be a read error. This sequence joins TRBV12-3 or TRBV12-4 and TRBJ2-5; 9 nucleotides line up with TRBD2. CDR3 length equals 14 residues. The CDR3 DNA sequence: TGTGCCAGCAGTCTAGCGGGGAGAGCAGAGGCCCAGTACTTC. As protein: CASSLAGRAEAQYF.

This clonotype was recorded many times. The rearrangement uses TRBV5-4 and TRBJ2-5, with D unclear. V was shortened by 0 bases and J by 4 bases, with 7 bases between the two germline ends. This CDR3 spans 13 amino acids. CDR1 is SGHNT and CDR2 is YYREEE in the germline V gene (reference sequence). As DNA, the CDR3 is TGTGCCAGCAGCTTGGACGGTCCAGAGACCCAGTACTTC. The encoded protein is CASSLDGPETQYF.

The chain employs TRBV6-5 and TRBJ2-7, with 8 bases matching TRBD2. The CDR3 is 15 amino acids. The junction had 5 bases not matched to a gene; V was cut back by 0 bases and J by 4 bases. Germline V gene data show CDR1 as MNHEY and CDR2 as SVGAGI. The CDR3 sequence is CASSYSSSGQYEQYF. CDR3 DNA: TGTGCCAGCAGTTACTCGTCTAGCGGGCAGTACGAGCAGTACTTC.

This clonotype was counted at least ten times. J is TRBJ2-7 and V is TRBV7-9; 10 nucleotides agree with TRBD1. This CDR3 is 16 amino acids long. V lost 5 bases to trimming and J lost 7 bases; unmatched junction nucleotides: 14. Germline values: CDR1 SEHNR, CDR2 FQNEAQ (reference sequence). CDR3 sequence (DNA): TGTGCCAGCAGCCAAGTACCGGGACAGGGGTCCTCAGAGCAGTACTTC. It encodes CASSQVPGQGSSEQYF. The whole variable domain, filled in from reference TRBV7-9 and TRBJ2-7, reads DTGVSQNPRHKITKRGQNVTFRCDPISEHNRLYWYRQTLGQGPEFLTYFQNEAQLEKSRLLSDRFSAERPKGSFSTLEIQRTEQGDSAMYLCASSQVPGQGSSEQYFGPGTRLTVT.

In the case of this clonotype: A read error may account for a junction end that differs from germline. The chain combines TRBV19 with TRBJ2-3; D remains ambiguous. Germline V gene sequence: CDR1 LNHDA, CDR2 SQIVND (reference sequence). The CDR3 is made up of 15 amino acids. Here the CDR3 reads CASGLDGRVTDAQYF. The CDR3 nucleotides are TGTGCCAGTGGCCTCGATGGAAGAGTCACAGATGCGCAGTATTTT.

Note on this clonotype: This may arise from a read error, as a much more abundant clone is one base away. Lacking the conserved final phenylalanine or tryptophan, this CDR3 likely reflects a read error. The chain employs TRBV7-2 and TRBJ1-1; D is ambiguous. Germline loops: CDR1 SGHTA, CDR2 FQGNSA. The CDR3 length is 13 residues. The V end was cut by 3 bases, the J end by 3 bases, with 8 bases between. The CDR3 loop is CASSFFAHTEAFS. The CDR3 nucleotides read TGTGCCAGCAGCTTCTTTGCCCACACTGAAGCTTTCTCT.

At least ten counts were recorded for this clonotype. Here the CDR3 reads CASSSPPGGRTDTQYF. The CDR3 bases are TGTGCCAGCAGCTCACCCCCGGGGGGCAGGACAGATACGCAGTATTTT. The chain couples TRBV7-9 to TRBJ2-3, with a weak D call TRBD2 (7 bases). From germline, CDR1 is SEHNR and CDR2 FQNEAQ (reference sequence). V was pared by 4 bases and J by 3 bases, with 17 bases between. The CDR3 length is 16 residues.

As to this clonotype: Since a much larger clone is just one base distant, this may be a read error. V is TRBV2 and J is TRBJ2-5; tentatively, D is TRBD2 (6 bases). The germline V and J ends were trimmed by 7 bases and 2 bases, with 14 bases remaining between them. Germline V gene data show CDR1 as SNHLY and CDR2 as FYNNEI. The CDR3 consists of 14 residues. In DNA, the CDR3 is TGTGCCAGCAATGCCGGGACTTATCAAGAGACCCAGTACTTC. It specifies CASNAGTYQETQYF.

This clonotype came up many times. The rearrangement links TRBV7-3 to TRBJ2-1; 7 bases map to TRBD1. The CDR3 extends over 19 amino acids. The germline V gene has CDR1 SGHTA and CDR2 FQGTGA. V lost 4 bases and J lost 5; bases outside the gene matches: 20. This CDR3 is CASSSPRGTVGLEDNEQFF. The CDR3 nucleotides read TGTGCCAGCAGCTCACCGAGAGGGACAGTCGGATTGGAAGACAATGAGCAGTTCTTC.

Ten or more counts support this clonotype. Here the CDR3 reads CASSFPRASEKLFF. In DNA, the CDR3 is TGTGCCAGCAGCTTCCCCAGGGCTAGTGAAAAACTGTTTTTT. This sequence joins TRBV5-8 and TRBJ1-4, with D tentatively TRBD1 (5 bases). Germline CDR1 SGHTS, CDR2 YDEGEE. V shed 2 bases and J shed 7 bases, with 12 bases lying between them. The CDR3 contains 14 residues.

This clonotype has at least ten counts. The chain is built from TRBV4-3 and TRBJ2-7; 9 bases fit TRBD1. The CDR3 spans 15 residues. J was trimmed by 5 bases and V by 3 bases; bases with no gene match: 8. The V gene's germline CDR1 is LGHNA and CDR2 YSLEER. The CDR3 sequence: CASSHDRGRNNEQYF. The CDR3 DNA follows: TGCGCCAGCAGCCACGACAGGGGGAGGAATAACGAGCAGTACTTC.